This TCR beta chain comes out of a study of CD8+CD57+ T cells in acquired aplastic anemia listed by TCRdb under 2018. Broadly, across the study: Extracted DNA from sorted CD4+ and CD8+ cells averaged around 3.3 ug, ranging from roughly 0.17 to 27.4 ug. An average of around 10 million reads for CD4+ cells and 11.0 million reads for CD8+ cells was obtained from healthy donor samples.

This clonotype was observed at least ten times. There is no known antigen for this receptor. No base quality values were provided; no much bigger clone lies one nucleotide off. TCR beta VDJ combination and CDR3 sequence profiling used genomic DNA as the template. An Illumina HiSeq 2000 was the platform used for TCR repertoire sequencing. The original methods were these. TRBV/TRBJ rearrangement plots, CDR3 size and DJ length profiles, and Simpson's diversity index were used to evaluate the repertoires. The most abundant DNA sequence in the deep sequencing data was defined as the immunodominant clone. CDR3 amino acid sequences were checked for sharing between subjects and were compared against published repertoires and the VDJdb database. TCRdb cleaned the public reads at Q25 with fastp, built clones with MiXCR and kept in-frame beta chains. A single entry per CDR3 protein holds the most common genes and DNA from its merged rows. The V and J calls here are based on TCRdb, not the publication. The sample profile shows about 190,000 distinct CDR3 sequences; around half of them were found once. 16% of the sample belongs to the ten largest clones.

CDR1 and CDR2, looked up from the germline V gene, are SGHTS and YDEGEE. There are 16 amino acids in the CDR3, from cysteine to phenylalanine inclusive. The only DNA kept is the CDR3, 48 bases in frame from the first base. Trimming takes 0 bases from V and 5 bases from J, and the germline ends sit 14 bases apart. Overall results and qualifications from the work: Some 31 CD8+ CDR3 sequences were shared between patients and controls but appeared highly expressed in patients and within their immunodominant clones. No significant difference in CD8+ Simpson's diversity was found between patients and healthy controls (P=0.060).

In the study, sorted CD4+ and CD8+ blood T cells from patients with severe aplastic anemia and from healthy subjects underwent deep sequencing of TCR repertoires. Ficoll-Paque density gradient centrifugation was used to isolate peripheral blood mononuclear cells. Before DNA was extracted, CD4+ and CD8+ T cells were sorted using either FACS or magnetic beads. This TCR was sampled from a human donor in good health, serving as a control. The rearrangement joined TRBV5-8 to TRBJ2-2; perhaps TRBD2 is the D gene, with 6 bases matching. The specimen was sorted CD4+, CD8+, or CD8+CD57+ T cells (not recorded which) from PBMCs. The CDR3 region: CASSLGTGLATGELFF. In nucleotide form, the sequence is TGTGCCAGCAGCTTGGGCACGGGACTTGCGACCGGGGAGCTGTTTTTT.